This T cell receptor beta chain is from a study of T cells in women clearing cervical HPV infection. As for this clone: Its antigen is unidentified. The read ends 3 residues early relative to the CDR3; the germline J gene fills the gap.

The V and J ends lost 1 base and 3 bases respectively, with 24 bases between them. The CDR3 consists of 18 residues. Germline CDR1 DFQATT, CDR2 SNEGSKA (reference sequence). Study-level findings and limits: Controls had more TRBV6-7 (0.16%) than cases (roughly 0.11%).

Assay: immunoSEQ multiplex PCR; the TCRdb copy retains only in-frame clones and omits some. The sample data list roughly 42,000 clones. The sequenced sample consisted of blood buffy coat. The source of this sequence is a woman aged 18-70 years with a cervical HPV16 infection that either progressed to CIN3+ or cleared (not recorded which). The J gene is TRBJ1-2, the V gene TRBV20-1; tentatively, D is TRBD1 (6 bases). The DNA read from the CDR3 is TGCAGTGCTAGAGCGTGGCTTATAGTGGGGGGGGCGCACTATGGC. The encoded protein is CSARAWLIVGGAHYG. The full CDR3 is CSARAWLIVGGAHYGYTF.